This entry describes one T cell receptor (beta chain). Its antigen is currently unknown. At one end the junction does not follow the germline gene, possibly because of a read error. The entry originates in a study of tumor-infiltrating lymphocytes in primary liver carcinoma. Study-level findings and limits: Whereas tumor region pairs overlapped more, tumor-adjacent and tumor-blood pairs overlapped less.

The study co-extracted DNA and RNA from about 20-30 mg of unsorted bulk tissue. The CDR3 is 13 residues long. Total RNA (roughly 550 ng) served as template for TCR beta cDNA synthesis primed by a constant-region primer. Sequencing libraries for TCR beta derived from three nested multiplex PCR rounds that used slightly modified ARM-PCR. PCR rounds one and two used TRBV1-TRBV30 forward primers with a C-beta reverse primer for 10 cycles each. TCRdb passed the multiplex PCR reads through MiXCR, listing each CDR3 protein once. The repertoire consists of tens of thousands of distinct CDR3 sequences, with approximately 82% occurring once and the leading ten covering 38%.

Sequencing input: tumor-adjacent normal liver tissue. This rearrangement joins TRBV12-3 or TRBV12-4 to TRBJ2-2; D is unresolved. This TCR came from a woman in her 30s with primary liver carcinoma and hepatitis B virus infection. CDR3 sequence (DNA): TGTGCCAGCTGCCCTACCTACACCAGGGAGCTGTTTTTT. The encoded protein is CASCPTYTRELFF.